This TCR beta chain was found in a study of blood T cell repertoires in COVID-19. Method: immunoSEQ multiplex PCR; TCRdb's copy keeps in-frame clones and lacks some. Of about 260,000 clones listed, 75% to 90% are singletons. Germline V CDR1 and CDR2: LNHDA, SQIVND (reference sequence). This CDR3 is built from 16 residues. Trimming stripped 3 bases from V and 2 bases from J, with 14 bases between. There are a few counts of this clone. The specimen was peripheral blood. The chain employs TRBV19 and TRBJ1-5; TRBD1 is a possible D gene (6 bases). The clonotype originates from a woman aged 40 to 50 with acute or convalescent COVID-19. The CDR3 sequence: CASSISRRGGNQPQHF. In DNA, the CDR3 is TGTGCCAGTAGTATTAGCCGCAGGGGTGGCAATCAGCCCCAGCATTTT.